This TCR beta chain derives from a study of blood T cell repertoires in COVID-19. At the level of the study: Samples came from the United States, Italy and Spain, spanning acute and convalescent COVID-19. T cells, B-cell-depleted T cells, or PBMCs provided the cDNA or gDNA that served as material.

The CDR3 loop spans 15 amino acids. Losses at the gene ends were 2 bases for V and 9 bases for J; bases not matched to a gene: 9. CDR1 and CDR2 (germline): MNHEY, SVGAGI. Original methodology: Estimation of nucleated cell counts was performed using reference gene primer amplification. Sequenced by immunoSEQ multiplex PCR; TCRdb stores in-frame clones only, minus some. V and J calls and clone size are given by that table; D and trimming were obtained from the DNA. The table shows about 180,000 clones, with under 85% occurring only once. The chain uses TRBV6-5 and TRBJ2-4; TRBD1 agrees at 8 bases. The sequence was collected from a human donor in a cohort sampled during active COVID-19. The sequencing sample was made of peripheral blood. CDR3 loop: CASSYKPTGVGIQYF. The CDR3 DNA reads as TGTGCCAGCAGTTACAAACCGACAGGGGTGGGCATTCAGTACTTC.